The next 18 T cell receptor beta chains were all read from a single sample in a study of CD8+ T cells in alopecia areata. RNA was isolated and reverse transcribed to cDNA, the sequencing template. Method: immunoSEQ multiplex PCR; TCRdb's copy keeps in-frame clones and lacks some. The top ten hold over 12% of the sample, which has approximately 150,000 clones, around 87% seen once. The material sequenced was CD8+ T cells sorted from blood, taken at week 0. The receptor source for this set is a human donor with alopecia areata.

The chain recombines TRBV7-7 with TRBJ2-7; D is ambiguous. V lost 1 base, J lost 2 bases, and 6 bases lay in between. Germline CDR1 reads SSHAT; CDR2 reads FNYEAQ (reference sequence). CDR3 length: 13 residues. This chain's CDR3 is CASSLGMTYEQYF. The CDR3 bases are TGTGCCAGCAGCTTAGGGATGACCTACGAGCAGTACTTC. Looking up the rest from reference TRBV7-7 and TRBJ2-7 gives the full variable domain: GAGVSQSPRYKVTKRGQDVTLRCDPISSHATLYWYQQALGQGPEFLTYFNYEAQPDKSGLPSDRFSAERPEGSISTLTIQRTEQRDSAMYRCASSLGMTYEQYFGPGTRLTVT.

V and J are TRBV30 and TRBJ2-2; no clear D. Germline CDR1 and CDR2: GTSNPN and SVGIG (reference sequence). Trimming left V 5 bases short and J 3 bases short, with 16 bases between. This CDR3 is 15 amino acids long. The CDR3 nucleotides read TGTGCCTGGTCGAGCTTTACAGTACACACCGGGGAGCTGTTTTTT. Translating it yields CAWSSFTVHTGELFF.

This sequence joins TRBV4-1 and TRBJ2-7, with D possibly matching TRBD1 (5 bases). The CDR3 loop spans 14 amino acids. V lost 2 bases and J lost 2, with 10 bases in between. Germline CDR1 MGHRA, CDR2 YSYEKL. The CDR3 DNA reads as TGCGCCAGCAGCCAATGGGTACAGGCCTACGAGCAGTACTTC. Its protein product is CASSQWVQAYEQYF.

This clone came up a few times. The chain combines TRBV2 with TRBJ2-2; no clear D gene. The CDR3 has 13 residues. CDR1 is SNHLY and CDR2 is FYNNEI in the germline V gene. V dropped 6 bases and J dropped 4 bases, with 9 bases sitting between them. Here the CDR3 reads CASSPVSTGELFF. For the CDR3, the DNA is TGTGCCAGCAGCCCCGTGAGCACCGGGGAGCTGTTTTTT.

This sequence joins TRBV29-1 and TRBJ2-7; D possibly corresponds to TRBD1 (5 bases). In germline, CDR1 is SQVTM, CDR2 ANQGSEA. The CDR3 contains 14 residues. Trimming stripped 5 bases from V and 7 bases from J, with 21 bases between. The CDR3 DNA sequence: TGCAGCGTTCGTCTTGGAGAAGCAGGGCGAGAGCAGTACTTC. It translates to CSVRLGEAGREQYF.

This rearrangement joins TRBV2 to TRBJ2-2; the D is unclear. There are 11 residues in the CDR3. Trimming stripped 10 bases from V and 3 bases from J, with 6 bases between. The V gene's germline CDR1 is SNHLY and CDR2 FYNNEI. This CDR3 reads CAMYDTGELFF. The DNA for the CDR3 is TGTGCCATGTATGACACCGGGGAGCTGTTTTTT.

The chain uses TRBV11-2 and TRBJ2-7, with 10 bases aligning to TRBD2. V lost 2 bases, J lost 2 bases, and 6 bases stayed unmatched. CDR1 and CDR2 (germline): SGHAT, FQNNGV. The CDR3 runs 16 residues. The CDR3 nucleotides read TGTGCCAGCAGCTTAAGCGGGAGGGCCCCGACCTACGAGCAGTACTTC. It yields the protein CASSLSGRAPTYEQYF. Together with reference TRBV11-2 and TRBJ2-7, the CDR3 gives the full variable domain: EAGVAQSPRYKIIEKRQSVAFWCNPISGHATLYWYQQILGQGPKLLIQFQNNGVVDDSQLPKDRFSAERLKGVDSTLKIQPAKLEDSAVYLCASSLSGRAPTYEQYFGPGTRLTVT.

The chain recombines TRBV27 with TRBJ1-2, with 11 positions matching TRBD1. Germline V gene lookup returns CDR1 MNHEY and CDR2 SMNVEV (reference sequence). The junction had 11 bases not matched to a gene; V was cut back by 3 bases and J by 8 bases. The CDR3 runs 16 residues. CDR3 nucleotides: TGTGCCAGCAGTTTGTTGGACAGGGGGCGTTTCAGAGGCTACACCTTC. Translating gives CASSLLDRGRFRGYTF.

This clone was observed a few times. The rearrangement links TRBV30 to TRBJ2-7; 14 bases match TRBD2. The CDR3 totals 17 residues. J gave up 7 bases and V 7 bases, and 18 bases lay outside the gene matches. Germline loops: CDR1 GTSNPN, CDR2 SVGIG (reference sequence). CDR3: CALRPGTSGSYMGEQYF. The CDR3 bases are TGTGCCTTAAGGCCCGGGACTAGCGGGAGCTATATGGGGGAGCAGTACTTC.

This chain connects TRBV9 to TRBJ2-7; perhaps TRBD1 as D (6 bases). V lost 3 bases and J 2 bases, leaving 9 bases between the germline ends. Germline lookup yields CDR1 SGDLS and CDR2 YYNGEE. The CDR3 is 13 residues long. This chain's CDR3 is CASSAGQPYEQYF. The CDR3 coding sequence is TGTGCCAGCAGCGCTGGACAGCCCTACGAGCAGTACTTC.

The rearrangement uses TRBV5-6 and TRBJ2-7; D uncertain. The V gene lost 0 bases and the J gene lost 4 bases, with 5 bases spanning the gap. The CDR3 loop spans 12 amino acids. In germline, CDR1 is SGHDT, CDR2 YYEEEE. CDR3 sequence: CASSLEGYEQYF. CDR3 in DNA: TGTGCCAGCAGCTTGGAAGGGTACGAGCAGTACTTC.

The V and J genes are TRBV15 and TRBJ2-1; TRBD2 is a possible D gene (5 bases). Germline V lookup: CDR1 LNHNV, CDR2 YYDKDF (reference sequence). The V end lost 1 base, the J end lost 0 bases, and 7 bases lay between the germline ends. This CDR3 is 15 amino acids long. CDR3 residues: CATSRVGSSYNEQFF. CDR3 nucleotides: TGTGCCACCAGCAGAGTGGGGAGCTCCTACAATGAGCAGTTCTTC.

J is TRBJ2-7 and V is TRBV27; D may correspond to TRBD1 or TRBD2 (6 bases each). This CDR3 comprises 14 residues. CDR1 and CDR2 (germline): MNHEY, SMNVEV (reference sequence). The V gene lost 2 bases and the J gene lost 4 bases, with 12 bases spanning the gap. The CDR3 DNA is TGTGCCAGCAGTTTAGGGCAGGGGAGGTACGAGCAGTACTTC. Translation: CASSLGQGRYEQYF.

Here the CDR3 DNA reads TGTGCCAGCAGCCAAGCCTACAGCACCAAAAACATTCAGTACTTC. Its protein is CASSQAYSTKNIQYF. This sequence joins TRBV14 and TRBJ2-4; the D is unclear. CDR1 is SGHDN, CDR2 FVKESK, per germline. Deletions cut 1 base from V and 2 bases from J, with 9 bases between. The CDR3 has 15 amino acids. Using reference TRBV14 and TRBJ2-4 for the parts outside the CDR3, the full variable domain is EAGVTQFPSHSVIEKGQTVTLRCDPISGHDNLYWYRRVMGKEIKFLLHFVKESKQDESGMPNNRFLAERTGGTYSTLKVQPAELEDSGVYFCASSQAYSTKNIQYFGAGTRLSVL.

As regards this clone: One end of the junction is discordant with germline, which a read error may explain. CDR3 sequence: CASSLPGTQGIF. Written as DNA, the CDR3 is TGCGCCAGCAGCCTCCCCGGGACTCAAGGAATCTTC. V usage is TRBV4-1 and J usage is TRBJ2-1, with a weak D call TRBD2 (6 bases). The CDR3 loop spans 12 amino acids. From germline, CDR1 is MGHRA and CDR2 YSYEKL.

The chain links TRBV30 to TRBJ2-7, with unresolved D. The germline CDR1 and CDR2 sequences are GTSNPN and SVGIG (reference sequence). Trimming pared 5 bases from V and 2 bases from J, leaving 10 bases between. CDR3 length: 12 amino acids. The CDR3 spells CAWSPRPYEQYF. CDR3 DNA sequence: TGTGCCTGGTCCCCCCGACCCTACGAGCAGTACTTC.

J is TRBJ2-3 and V is TRBV30; no reliable D call. CDR3 length equals 12 residues. In germline, CDR1 is GTSNPN, CDR2 SVGIG (reference sequence). V gave up 0 bases and J gave up 4 bases, with 5 bases separating them. CDR3 in DNA: TGTGCCTGGAGTGTGCTGTCAGATACGCAGTATTTT. Translation: CAWSVLSDTQYF.

The rearrangement uses TRBV7-9 and TRBJ2-1; D might be TRBD1 or TRBD2, each matching 5 bases. Germline V gives CDR1 SEHNR, CDR2 FQNEAQ (reference sequence). There are 16 residues in the CDR3. V gave up 5 bases and J gave up 3 bases, with 17 bases separating them. The CDR3 spells CASSPPGTENYNEQFF. The CDR3 DNA sequence: TGTGCCAGCAGCCCCCCGGGGACCGAGAACTACAATGAGCAGTTCTTC.